Listed below are T cell receptor beta chains from one sample, sequenced in a study of Graves' ophthalmopathy and Graves' hyperthyroidism. A single record per CDR3 protein comes from TCRdb applying MiXCR to the multiplex PCR reads. The table has approximately 330,000 distinct CDR3 sequences, 17% seen once. Material: peripheral blood. These receptors were taken from an adult man with Graves' ophthalmopathy. Both conserved end residues are part of each CDR3. Each record gives: V gene, D gene, J gene, clone size, CDR3 DNA, CDR3 protein. The D gene is left open where the match is weak. Expanded clones get a size class; other rows say once, few or many, or leave the size out.

V gene: TRBV5-1; D gene: TRBD2; J gene: TRBJ2-2; clone size: many; CDR3 DNA: TGCGCCAGCAGCTCCGGACTAGCGGGGATCACCGGGGAGCTGTTTTTT; CDR3 protein: CASSSGLAGITGELFF
V gene: TRBV7-8; D gene: NA; J gene: TRBJ1-5; clone size: many; CDR3 DNA: TGTGCCAGCAGCCGAGGACGGACGATTAGCAATCAGCCCCAGCATTTT; CDR3 protein: CASSRGRTISNQPQHF
V gene: TRBV28; D gene: NA; J gene: TRBJ2-7; clone size: many; CDR3 DNA: TGTGCCAGCAGTCTTTCGGACGGCTACGAGCAGTACTTC; CDR3 protein: CASSLSDGYEQYF
V gene: TRBV7-9; D gene: NA; J gene: TRBJ2-7; clone size: many; CDR3 DNA: TGTGCCAGCAGCCTTAGCGGAGCGCCCTACGAGCAGTACTTC; CDR3 protein: CASSLSGAPYEQYF
V gene: TRBV27; D gene: NA; J gene: TRBJ1-1; clone size: many; CDR3 DNA: TGTGCCAGCACCAACCGGGACGGGTCGAACACTGAAGCTTTCTTT; CDR3 protein: CASTNRDGSNTEAFF
V gene: TRBV6-2/TRBV6-3; D gene: TRBD2; J gene: TRBJ2-5; clone size: many; CDR3 DNA: TGTGCCAGCAGGGACGAGCGGGGGCATCCTCAAGAGACCCAGTACTTC; CDR3 protein: CASRDERGHPQETQYF
V gene: TRBV30; D gene: NA; J gene: TRBJ1-4; clone size: NA; CDR3 DNA: TGTGCCTGGAGTGTAAGGTCAGGGTGGAATAATGAAAAACTGTTTTTT; CDR3 protein: CAWSVRSGWNNEKLFF
V gene: TRBV15; D gene: NA; J gene: TRBJ1-2; clone size: NA; CDR3 DNA: TGTGCCACCAGCAGGACTGGACTTCCGGCAAGGGGCTACACCTTC; CDR3 protein: CATSRTGLPARGYTF
V gene: TRBV2; D gene: NA; J gene: TRBJ1-5; clone size: many; CDR3 DNA: TGTGCCAGCGCAGACAGGCTCAATCAGCCCCAGCATTTT; CDR3 protein: CASADRLNQPQHF
V gene: TRBV5-1; D gene: NA; J gene: TRBJ2-7; clone size: many; CDR3 DNA: TGCGCCAGCAGCTTGGCTGGCGGGGCTAGCTCCTACGAGCAGTACTTC; CDR3 protein: CASSLAGGASSYEQYF
V gene: TRBV10-2; D gene: NA; J gene: TRBJ2-7; clone size: many; CDR3 DNA: TGCGCCACCTCTAACGGCGGGGATTCCTACGAGCAGTACTTC; CDR3 protein: CATSNGGDSYEQYF
V gene: TRBV28; D gene: NA; J gene: TRBJ2-5; clone size: many; CDR3 DNA: TGTGCCAGCAGTTTCCAGGACGGAGGGACCCAGTACTTC; CDR3 protein: CASSFQDGGTQYF
V gene: TRBV7-2; D gene: TRBD2; J gene: TRBJ2-5; clone size: NA; CDR3 DNA: TGTGCCAGCAGCTCTGGACTAGCGGGAGGGTTGCAGACCCAGTACTTC; CDR3 protein: CASSSGLAGGLQTQYF
V gene: TRBV6-2/TRBV6-3; D gene: NA; J gene: TRBJ2-5; clone size: many; CDR3 DNA: TGTGCCAGCAGTTTCGCGACCCTCGGGACCCAGTACTTC; CDR3 protein: CASSFATLGTQYF
V gene: TRBV10-3; D gene: NA; J gene: TRBJ1-1; clone size: many; CDR3 DNA: TGTGCCATCAGTGGAAGGCAGACGAGGGGTTTTTATATGAACACTGAAGCTTTCTTT; CDR3 protein: CAISGRQTRGFYMNTEAFF
V gene: TRBV6-1; D gene: NA; J gene: TRBJ2-7; clone size: NA; CDR3 DNA: TGTGCCAGAGAATACGAGCAGTACTTC; CDR3 protein: CAREYEQYF
V gene: TRBV12-3/TRBV12-4; D gene: NA; J gene: TRBJ1-5; clone size: few; CDR3 DNA: TGTGCCAGCAGTTTAAGTAAGGAAGGCAATCAGCCCCAGCATTTT; CDR3 protein: CASSLSKEGNQPQHF
V gene: TRBV5-1; D gene: TRBD1; J gene: TRBJ1-1; clone size: many; CDR3 DNA: TGCGCCAGCAGCTACGGGACCGGGACAGTGAACACTGAAGCTTTCTTT; CDR3 protein: CASSYGTGTVNTEAFF
V gene: TRBV29-1; D gene: TRBD1; J gene: TRBJ1-1; clone size: many; CDR3 DNA: TGCAGCGTTCCCGGGACAGGGGGCCTCATGAACACTGAAGCTTTCTTT; CDR3 protein: CSVPGTGGLMNTEAFF
V gene: TRBV15; D gene: NA; J gene: TRBJ2-2; clone size: NA; CDR3 DNA: TGTGCCACCAGAGAAGAGACCGGGGAGCTGTTTTTT; CDR3 protein: CATREETGELFF
V gene: TRBV12-3/TRBV12-4; D gene: TRBD1; J gene: TRBJ1-2; clone size: many; CDR3 DNA: TGTGCCAGCAGTTTGGAGGGGACAGGGGGGAGTGGCTACACCTTC; CDR3 protein: CASSLEGTGGSGYTF
V gene: TRBV29-1; D gene: TRBD1; J gene: TRBJ1-2; clone size: many; CDR3 DNA: TGCAGCGTTGAGGGGACAGGGGGCCGGATTAACTATGGCTACACCTTC; CDR3 protein: CSVEGTGGRINYGYTF
V gene: TRBV7-2; D gene: NA; J gene: TRBJ1-1; clone size: NA; CDR3 DNA: TGTGCCAGCAGCCCCGGAAGCAGGAACACTGAAGCTTTCTTT; CDR3 protein: CASSPGSRNTEAFF
V gene: TRBV11-2; D gene: NA; J gene: TRBJ2-2; clone size: many; CDR3 DNA: TGTGCCATGGGGGCTAGCGGGAACACCGGGGAGCTGTTTTTT; CDR3 protein: CAMGASGNTGELFF
V gene: TRBV7-9; D gene: NA; J gene: TRBJ2-5; clone size: NA; CDR3 DNA: TGTGCCAGCAAACCGGGGGAGCAAGAGACCCAGTACTTC; CDR3 protein: CASKPGEQETQYF
V gene: TRBV14; D gene: NA; J gene: TRBJ1-1; clone size: many; CDR3 DNA: TGTGCCAGCACCCCGACAAATTTGAACACTGAAGCTTTCTTT; CDR3 protein: CASTPTNLNTEAFF
V gene: TRBV15; D gene: TRBD2; J gene: TRBJ2-5; clone size: many; CDR3 DNA: TGTGCCACCAGCAGAGGGGGACTAGCGGGAGAGACCCAGTACTTC; CDR3 protein: CATSRGGLAGETQYF
V gene: TRBV6-2/TRBV6-3; D gene: NA; J gene: TRBJ2-7; clone size: NA; CDR3 DNA: TGTGCCAGCGGTGATTGGGTCTACGAGCAGTACTTC; CDR3 protein: CASGDWVYEQYF
V gene: TRBV24-1; D gene: NA; J gene: TRBJ2-2; clone size: many; CDR3 DNA: TGTGCCACCAGTGATTTGTTGCGGGGGAACACCGGGGAGCTGTTTTTT; CDR3 protein: CATSDLLRGNTGELFF
V gene: TRBV15; D gene: TRBD1; J gene: TRBJ2-2; clone size: NA; CDR3 DNA: TGTGCCACCAGCAGGGAACTCGCGACAGGGATCACCGGGGAGCTGTTTTTT; CDR3 protein: CATSRELATGITGELFF
V gene: TRBV12-3/TRBV12-4; D gene: TRBD1; J gene: TRBJ2-2; clone size: many; CDR3 DNA: TGTGCCACGGACAGGAGGAACACCGGGGAGCTGTTTTTT; CDR3 protein: CATDRRNTGELFF
V gene: TRBV12-3/TRBV12-4; D gene: NA; J gene: TRBJ1-2; clone size: many; CDR3 DNA: TGTGCCAGCAGTGATGGGTCGAACTATGGCTACACCTTC; CDR3 protein: CASSDGSNYGYTF
V gene: TRBV30; D gene: NA; J gene: TRBJ1-1; clone size: many; CDR3 DNA: TGTGCCTGGAGTTTGGGCCCCCAGGTCGCGTACACTGAAGCTTTCTTT; CDR3 protein: CAWSLGPQVAYTEAFF
V gene: TRBV25-1; D gene: NA; J gene: TRBJ1-1; clone size: NA; CDR3 DNA: TGTGCCAGAAGGAGGGGAAGGGACACTGAAGCTTTCTTT; CDR3 protein: CARRRGRDTEAFF
V gene: TRBV3-1; D gene: NA; J gene: TRBJ1-1; clone size: many; CDR3 DNA: TGTGCCAGCAGCCAAGATCGTGCCACTGAAGCTTTCTTT; CDR3 protein: CASSQDRATEAFF
V gene: TRBV7-9; D gene: NA; J gene: TRBJ2-7; clone size: many; CDR3 DNA: TGTGCCAGCAGTAACCGGGACGAGCAGTACTTC; CDR3 protein: CASSNRDEQYF
V gene: TRBV6-1; D gene: NA; J gene: TRBJ2-7; clone size: NA; CDR3 DNA: TGTGCCAGCAGCCCGGGGGGCGTTTACGAGCAGTACTTC; CDR3 protein: CASSPGGVYEQYF
V gene: TRBV7-3; D gene: TRBD1; J gene: TRBJ1-1; clone size: NA; CDR3 DNA: TGTGCCAGCAGCACCCACAGGGGGCCGAACACTGAAGCTTTCTTT; CDR3 protein: CASSTHRGPNTEAFF
V gene: TRBV19; D gene: NA; J gene: TRBJ2-6; clone size: NA; CDR3 DNA: TGTGCCAGTAGTATACAAGCGGTTACCTCTGGGGCCAACGTCCTGACTTTC; CDR3 protein: CASSIQAVTSGANVLTF
V gene: TRBV15; D gene: NA; J gene: TRBJ1-1; clone size: NA; CDR3 DNA: TGTGCCACCGGTCAGGGTGGTGGAACTGAAGCTTTCTTT; CDR3 protein: CATGQGGGTEAFF
V gene: TRBV4-1; D gene: TRBD1; J gene: TRBJ1-6; clone size: NA; CDR3 DNA: TGCGCCAGCAGCCAGACCGGACAGGGGGTTTCACCCCTCCACTTT; CDR3 protein: CASSQTGQGVSPLHF
V gene: TRBV27; D gene: TRBD1; J gene: TRBJ1-2; clone size: many; CDR3 DNA: TGTGCCAGCAGCTCCCTGGGGACAGGAGTTAGCTATGGCTACACCTTC; CDR3 protein: CASSSLGTGVSYGYTF
V gene: TRBV6-2/TRBV6-3; D gene: TRBD2; J gene: TRBJ2-7; clone size: NA; CDR3 DNA: TGTGCCAGCAGTTCACCTACCGGGACTACTCTGAGGGGCGAGCAGTACTTC; CDR3 protein: CASSSPTGTTLRGEQYF
V gene: TRBV12-3/TRBV12-4; D gene: NA; J gene: TRBJ1-1; clone size: many; CDR3 DNA: TGTGCCAGCAGGCCGGACAGTCGTGAAGCTTTCTTT; CDR3 protein: CASRPDSREAFF
V gene: TRBV6-2/TRBV6-3; D gene: NA; J gene: TRBJ2-2; clone size: many; CDR3 DNA: TGTGCCAGCAGTTCCAGGGCGAACACCGGGGAGCTGTTTTTT; CDR3 protein: CASSSRANTGELFF
V gene: TRBV28; D gene: TRBD2; J gene: TRBJ2-3; clone size: NA; CDR3 DNA: TGTGCCAGCAGTTTGTTACGGACTAGCGGGAAGGAAGATACGCAGTATTTT; CDR3 protein: CASSLLRTSGKEDTQYF
V gene: TRBV7-2; D gene: TRBD1; J gene: TRBJ1-2; clone size: many; CDR3 DNA: TGTGCCAGCAGCCCGGGACAGGGGAATGGCTACACCTTC; CDR3 protein: CASSPGQGNGYTF
V gene: TRBV2; D gene: NA; J gene: TRBJ1-6; clone size: many; CDR3 DNA: TGTGCCAGCACCGCCAGCAGAGGGTCACCCCTCCACTTT; CDR3 protein: CASTASRGSPLHF
V gene: TRBV6-1; D gene: NA; J gene: TRBJ1-2; clone size: NA; CDR3 DNA: TGTGCCAGCAGTATCGGACAGGGCTACACCTTC; CDR3 protein: CASSIGQGYTF
V gene: TRBV6-1; D gene: TRBD1; J gene: TRBJ1-5; clone size: NA; CDR3 DNA: TGTGCCAGCAGTGCGACAGGGGGACTTGGGCAGCCCCAGCATTTT; CDR3 protein: CASSATGGLGQPQHF
V gene: TRBV6-2/TRBV6-3; D gene: NA; J gene: TRBJ1-1; clone size: many; CDR3 DNA: TGTGCCAGCAGTTTAAAGAGAATGAACACTGAAGCTTTCTTT; CDR3 protein: CASSLKRMNTEAFF